The TCR beta chain under discussion was sequenced for a study of T-cell memory formation after mild COVID-19. This clonotype occurred a few times. Using its own MiXCR run on the 5' RACE reads, TCRdb lists one record per CDR3 protein. The sample records 300,000 to 400,000 distinct CDR3 sequences, about a sixth being singletons. Sequences were obtained from PBMCs or a T cell subset sorted from them (not recorded which). This receptor was taken from a man aged 18 to 29 who had mild COVID-19 (a few samples of this study predate the infection). Cell type and time point are not known.

The CDR3 protein is CASSLFLAPQETQYF. DNA of the CDR3: TGCGCCAGCAGCTTGTTCCTAGCCCCCCAAGAGACCCAGTACTTC. This chain links TRBV5-1 with TRBJ2-5; D perhaps matches TRBD2 (5 bases). CDR1 and CDR2 from the germline V gene are SGHRS and YFSETQ. V was trimmed by 1 base and J by 1 base, leaving 11 bases between them. This CDR3 has 15 amino acids.